This is a list of T cell receptor beta chains from one sample in a study of blood T cell repertoires in COVID-19. This table comes from immunoSEQ multiplex PCR, and its TCRdb copy is limited to in-frame clones, with some not included. The sample records 110,000 or so clones, about 85% being singletons. Sequenced input: peripheral blood. The receptor set was obtained from a woman in her 70s with acute or convalescent COVID-19. Both conserved end residues are part of each CDR3. A D gene is named only where the DNA matches it firmly. Only some rows state a clone size, as once, few, many or a class for expanded clones.

>TRBV19|TRBJ1-1|.|.
TGTGCCAGTAGTAGGGGCTCATTGGGTTACACTGAAGCTTTCTTT
CASSRGSLGYTEAFF
>TRBV6-5|TRBJ2-1|.|few
TGTGCCAGCAGTTGGGGAGCGGGTTTAGGGAATGAGCAGTTCTTC
CASSWGAGLGNEQFF
>TRBV5-1|TRBJ1-1|.|.
TGCGCCAGCAGGGGCAGGGCGGCGACTGAAGCTTTCTTT
CASRGRAATEAFF
>TRBV5-6|TRBJ2-7|.|.
TGTGCCAGCAGCTTGGGGGGCACTACCTACGAGCAGTACTTC
CASSLGGTTYEQYF
>TRBV5-8|TRBJ1-3|.|.
TGTGCCAGCAGCTTGGACACCGTCCCCATATATTTT
CASSLDTVPIYF
>TRBV10-2|TRBJ2-7|.|.
TGCGCGATTGGCAGGGATGCTGTCGGCGAGCAGTACTTC
CAIGRDAVGEQYF
>TRBV7-9|TRBJ1-2|.|.
TGTGCCAGCAGCTTCAACAGGGACGTCCACTATGGCTACACCTTC
CASSFNRDVHYGYTF
>TRBV27|TRBJ2-5|.|.
TGTGCCAGCAGTTTATCTACAGGGTCTGAGACCCAGTACTTC
CASSLSTGSETQYF
>TRBV6-1|TRBJ2-7|.|.
TGTGCCAGCAGTGAAGTTGGAGCCTACGAGCAGTACTTC
CASSEVGAYEQYF
>TRBV7-3|TRBJ2-3|.|.
TGTGCCAGCAGCTCGTCGGAGGAGGCAGATACGCAGTATTTT
CASSSSEEADTQYF
>TRBV4-2|TRBJ1-3|.|once
TGTGCCAGCAGCCAAGATTGGGCTCGGGGGGGAAACACCATATATTTT
CASSQDWARGGNTIYF
>TRBV3-1/TRBV3-2|TRBJ1-4|.|.
TGTGCCAGCAGCCAAGGGGACTCCAATGAAAAACTGTTTTTT
CASSQGDSNEKLFF
>TRBV28|TRBJ1-6|TRBD1|.
TGTGCCAGCTACAAAGAAGGGGGCAGGGGTTCACCCCTCCACTTT
CASYKEGGRGSPLHF
>TRBV7-9|TRBJ1-1|TRBD1|once
TGTGCCAGCAGCCCGATAAGACAGGGGGCTAACACTGAAGCTTTCTTT
CASSPIRQGANTEAFF
>TRBV28|TRBJ1-2|TRBD1|.
TGTGCCAGCAGTTTGGGGGCAGGGGGGTATGGCTACACCTTC
CASSLGAGGYGYTF
>TRBV10-3|TRBJ1-5|.|once
TGTGCCATCAGTGAGTCAGGGAGTCAGCCCCAGCATTTT
CAISESGSQPQHF
>TRBV6-5|TRBJ2-7|TRBD1|once
TGTGCCAGCAGTTACTACCCAGGACAGGGGGCTAGCGAGCAGTACTTC
CASSYYPGQGASEQYF
>TRBV6-5|TRBJ2-1|TRBD1|.
TGTGCCAGCAGCCGCCCCCGACAGGGTAGGCATGAGCAGTTCTTC
CASSRPRQGRHEQFF